A selection of T cell receptor beta chains follows, all from one sample in a study of cytomegalovirus exposure and HLA in healthy donors. TCRdb keeps only in-frame clones here, not all; method: immunoSEQ multiplex PCR. This table holds around 76,000 clones. Sequencing was done on a sample of PBMCs. These receptors originate from a middle-aged man in good health and CMV-seronegative. The CDR3 runs from the conserved cysteine through the conserved F or W. The D gene is left open where the match is weak.

TRBV5-6	TRBJ1-2	TRBD1	TGTGCCAGCAGCTTCCGACTTACCGGGACAGGAGGTTTAGTATACACCTTC	CASSFRLTGTGGLVYTF
TRBV7-6	TRBJ1-1	NA	TGTGCCAGCAGCTTATCGGAGGTGAACACTGAAGCTTTCTTT	CASSLSEVNTEAFF
TRBV5-1	TRBJ2-5	TRBD1	TGCGCCAGCAGCATGGGGACAGGGCAAGAGACCCAGTACTTC	CASSMGTGQETQYF
TRBV30	TRBJ1-2	TRBD1	TGTGCCTGGAGTACCCGGACAGGGGGCTGGTATGGCTACACCTTC	CAWSTRTGGWYGYTF
TRBV29-1	TRBJ2-2	TRBD2	TGCAGCGTAGCGACTAGCGGGACCGGGGAGCTGTTTTTT	CSVATSGTGELFF
TRBV4-3	TRBJ1-6	NA	TGCGCCAGCAGCCAAGATAAGGGGTCCTATAATTCACCCCTCCACTTT	CASSQDKGSYNSPLHF
TRBV6-6	TRBJ2-2	NA	TGTGCCAGCAGTCAAAACACCGGGGAGCTGTTTTTT	CASSQNTGELFF
TRBV7-9	TRBJ1-1	TRBD1	TGTGCCAGCAGTTTACAGGGGGCAAACACTGAAGCTTTCTTT	CASSLQGANTEAFF
TRBV28	TRBJ2-3	TRBD2	TGTGCCAGCAGTATATCGGGACTAGCGGGAGATACGCAGTATTTT	CASSISGLAGDTQYF
TRBV27	TRBJ2-4	NA	TGTGCCAGCAGACTGGAAGGGGGGGTAAACACAGCCAAAAACATTCAGTACTTC	CASRLEGGVNTAKNIQYF
TRBV11-2	TRBJ1-2	NA	TGTGCCAGCAGTTCCCTTGGGGCGGATGGCTACACCTTC	CASSSLGADGYTF
TRBV29-1	TRBJ1-6	TRBD1	TGCAGCGTCGGGGACAGGGCAAATTCACCCCTCCACTTT	CSVGDRANSPLHF
TRBV5-4	TRBJ1-1	TRBD1	TGTGCCAGCAGCTTGAAGGGGCAGGGGGTTGGCACTGAAGCTTTCTTT	CASSLKGQGVGTEAFF
TRBV9	TRBJ1-3	NA	TGTGCCAGCAGCGTAGCTGGGGGGAGAAACACCATATATTTT	CASSVAGGRNTIYF
TRBV7-2	TRBJ2-2	TRBD1	TGTGCCAGCAGCTTACAACAGGGGCTAAACACCGGGGAGCTGTTTTTT	CASSLQQGLNTGELFF
TRBV7-9	TRBJ2-7	NA	TGTGCCAGCACCCGGGGATCCTACGAGCAGTACTTC	CASTRGSYEQYF
TRBV6-5	TRBJ2-1	TRBD2	TGTGCCAGCAGTTACCTCATCGGACTAGCGCGTAATGAGCAGTTCTTC	CASSYLIGLARNEQFF
TRBV7-2	TRBJ2-1	NA	TGTGCCAGCAGCCCCGCTTTTCGGACGGGAGAGCAGTTCTTC	CASSPAFRTGEQFF
TRBV4-3	TRBJ1-2	NA	TGCGCCAGCAGCCAAGGTTCGGGTAATGGCTACACCTTC	CASSQGSGNGYTF
TRBV7-2	TRBJ2-7	TRBD2	TGTGCCAGCAGCCCTGGCGCGGGAGGTTTCGTCAACGAGCAGTACTTC	CASSPGAGGFVNEQYF
TRBV4-3	TRBJ1-5	TRBD1	TGCGCCAGCAGCCAACCCCGGGACAGATTTTATAGCAATCAGCCCCAGCATTTT	CASSQPRDRFYSNQPQHF
TRBV25-1	TRBJ1-2	NA	TGTGCCAGCAGTGAAAGAGAGTTTTATGGCTACACCTTC	CASSEREFYGYTF
TRBV5-1	TRBJ2-3	NA	TGCGCCAGCAGCCTGCCTAGCAACAGAGGCACAGATACGCAGTATTTT	CASSLPSNRGTDTQYF
TRBV15	TRBJ2-5	NA	TGTGCCACCAGCCCCGGAGCAGGGTCTAGTGTAGAGACCCAGTACTTC	CATSPGAGSSVETQYF
TRBV7-9	TRBJ2-3	NA	TGTGCCAGCAGCTTTCGGCGGGGTTCCACAGATACGCAGTATTTT	CASSFRRGSTDTQYF